These T cell receptor beta chains were read from a single sample in a study of immune cell composition in non-small cell lung cancer. Clones were read by immunoSEQ multiplex PCR, and TCRdb kept only the in-frame ones, dropping some. This sample carries about 3,000 clones, more than 60% of them seen once, and the ten largest clones take around 7.7%. Specimen: lung tumor tissue. The source of these receptors is a human donor with non-small cell lung cancer. Each CDR3 is given with its conserved first and last residue. Each record gives: V gene, J gene, D gene, clone size, CDR3 DNA, CDR3 protein. D genes are given only for firm matches. For some rows the clone size is stated as once, few or many, or as a class when expanded; others skip it.

v_gene: TRBV5-1; j_gene: TRBJ2-2; d_gene: NA; abundance: NA; CDR3nt: TGCGCCAGCAGCTTTGCCGGGAGCAACACCGGGGAGCTGTTTTTT; CDR3aa: CASSFAGSNTGELFF
v_gene: TRBV4-3; j_gene: TRBJ1-4; d_gene: NA; abundance: few; CDR3nt: TGCGCCAGCAGCCAAGATCAAGCCACCGGAAAACTGTTTTTT; CDR3aa: CASSQDQATGKLFF
v_gene: TRBV6-5; j_gene: TRBJ2-1; d_gene: NA; abundance: NA; CDR3nt: TGTGCCAGCCGGAGACAGCCATTCTACAACAATGAGCAGTTCTTC; CDR3aa: CASRRQPFYNNEQFF
v_gene: TRBV6-6; j_gene: TRBJ2-7; d_gene: TRBD2; abundance: NA; CDR3nt: TGTGCCAGCAGTGACTCGGCGGCTAGCGGGGTTCGCGAGCAGTACTTC; CDR3aa: CASSDSAASGVREQYF
v_gene: TRBV10-1; j_gene: TRBJ2-2; d_gene: NA; abundance: NA; CDR3nt: TGCGCCAGCAGTCCTAACACCGGGGAGCTGTTTTTT; CDR3aa: CASSPNTGELFF
v_gene: TRBV7-9; j_gene: TRBJ1-5; d_gene: TRBD1; abundance: once; CDR3nt: TGTGCCAGCAGCTTATCGGGAGGGGGCGGCAATCAGCCCCAGCATTTT; CDR3aa: CASSLSGGGGNQPQHF
v_gene: TRBV18; j_gene: TRBJ2-1; d_gene: NA; abundance: NA; CDR3nt: TGTGCCAGCTCACCGTCCCAAAACAATGAGCAGTTCTTC; CDR3aa: CASSPSQNNEQFF
v_gene: TRBV11-3; j_gene: TRBJ2-7; d_gene: TRBD2; abundance: few; CDR3nt: TGTGCCAGCAGCCCGAGACTAGCGAGCGACTACGAGCAGTACTTC; CDR3aa: CASSPRLASDYEQYF
v_gene: TRBV5-1; j_gene: TRBJ1-4; d_gene: TRBD1; abundance: few; CDR3nt: TGCGCCAGCAGCTTGGGCGGGACAGGTGAAAAACTGTTTTTT; CDR3aa: CASSLGGTGEKLFF
v_gene: TRBV7-6; j_gene: TRBJ2-2; d_gene: TRBD2; abundance: NA; CDR3nt: TGTGCCAGCAGCCCCGGGGAGGGGACGGCGGAGCTGTTTTTT; CDR3aa: CASSPGEGTAELFF
v_gene: TRBV18; j_gene: TRBJ2-6; d_gene: TRBD1; abundance: few; CDR3nt: TGTGCCAGCTCACCAGGACCGGGACAGGGCTCTGGGGCCAACGTCCTGACTTTC; CDR3aa: CASSPGPGQGSGANVLTF
v_gene: TRBV15; j_gene: TRBJ2-3; d_gene: TRBD2; abundance: once; CDR3nt: TGTGCCACCAGCAGACTAGCGGGAGCCTCAGATACGCAGTATTTT; CDR3aa: CATSRLAGASDTQYF
v_gene: TRBV11-2; j_gene: TRBJ2-5; d_gene: TRBD1; abundance: NA; CDR3nt: TGTGCCAGCCGGGACAGGGGGTTGGAGACCCAGTACTTC; CDR3aa: CASRDRGLETQYF
v_gene: TRBV19; j_gene: TRBJ2-3; d_gene: NA; abundance: NA; CDR3nt: TGTGCCACCGCCCCCGGGTACCTAACAGATACGCAGTATTTT; CDR3aa: CATAPGYLTDTQYF
v_gene: TRBV18; j_gene: TRBJ2-5; d_gene: NA; abundance: few; CDR3nt: TGTGCCAGCTCACGGGGAGAAGAGACCCAGTACTTC; CDR3aa: CASSRGEETQYF
v_gene: TRBV27; j_gene: TRBJ2-6; d_gene: NA; abundance: NA; CDR3nt: TGTGCCAGCAGTTTAAACTCTCGGGGCTCTGGGGCCAACGTCCTGACTTTC; CDR3aa: CASSLNSRGSGANVLTF
v_gene: TRBV28; j_gene: TRBJ2-5; d_gene: NA; abundance: NA; CDR3nt: TGTGCCAGCAATTCTCATAGCTCGGAGACCCAGTACTTC; CDR3aa: CASNSHSSETQYF
v_gene: TRBV6-6; j_gene: TRBJ1-2; d_gene: NA; abundance: NA; CDR3nt: TGTGCCAGCAGTTACGAGTCCCCTCAGGTGGACTATGGCTACACCTTC; CDR3aa: CASSYESPQVDYGYTF
v_gene: TRBV5-1; j_gene: TRBJ2-3; d_gene: TRBD2; abundance: NA; CDR3nt: TGCGCCAGCAGCCGTAGCGGGGAGGGGCCAGATACGCAGTATTTT; CDR3aa: CASSRSGEGPDTQYF
v_gene: TRBV10-3; j_gene: TRBJ1-5; d_gene: NA; abundance: NA; CDR3nt: TGTGCCATCTCGAGAGACAGTAGCAATCAGCCCCAGCATTTT; CDR3aa: CAISRDSSNQPQHF
v_gene: TRBV4-1; j_gene: TRBJ2-4; d_gene: NA; abundance: NA; CDR3nt: TGCGCCAGCAGCCAAGGGTTTAGCGGCGTAGCCAAAAACATTCAGTACTTC; CDR3aa: CASSQGFSGVAKNIQYF
v_gene: TRBV30; j_gene: TRBJ2-2; d_gene: NA; abundance: few; CDR3nt: TGTGCCTTTAAAAACACCGGGGAGCTGTTTTTT; CDR3aa: CAFKNTGELFF
v_gene: TRBV7-9; j_gene: TRBJ1-2; d_gene: TRBD1; abundance: NA; CDR3nt: TGTGCCAGCAGCTTAGGGGACAGGGGGTCCGACTTC; CDR3aa: CASSLGDRGSDF
v_gene: TRBV19; j_gene: TRBJ2-7; d_gene: TRBD2; abundance: once; CDR3nt: TGTGCCACCATGACTAGCGGGAGCTCCTACGAGCAGTACTTC; CDR3aa: CATMTSGSSYEQYF
v_gene: TRBV1; j_gene: TRBJ2-7; d_gene: NA; abundance: NA; CDR3nt: TGCACCAGCAGCCAACGGACTAGCGGGAGGCGAAAGTACGAGCAGTACTTC; CDR3aa: CTSSQRTSGRRKYEQYF
v_gene: TRBV27; j_gene: TRBJ2-3; d_gene: TRBD1; abundance: NA; CDR3nt: TGTGCCAGCAGTGTCAGGGGGCACCAAACAGATACGCAGTATTTT; CDR3aa: CASSVRGHQTDTQYF
v_gene: TRBV15; j_gene: TRBJ2-7; d_gene: NA; abundance: NA; CDR3nt: TGTGCCACCAGCGACACCACCGGCGAGCAGTACTTC; CDR3aa: CATSDTTGEQYF
v_gene: TRBV5-8; j_gene: TRBJ2-4; d_gene: TRBD1; abundance: NA; CDR3nt: TGTGCCAGCAGCCAAACCGACAGGGGGGCCAAAAACATTCAGTACTTC; CDR3aa: CASSQTDRGAKNIQYF
v_gene: TRBV7-2; j_gene: TRBJ1-1; d_gene: TRBD1; abundance: NA; CDR3nt: TGTGCCAGCAGCTTACCCGGACAGGGCTCAGCTTTCTTT; CDR3aa: CASSLPGQGSAFF
v_gene: TRBV30; j_gene: TRBJ2-3; d_gene: TRBD1; abundance: NA; CDR3nt: TGTGCCTGGAGCCGGGACAGGGGGTCTGCAGATACGCAGTATTTT; CDR3aa: CAWSRDRGSADTQYF
v_gene: TRBV6-5; j_gene: TRBJ2-5; d_gene: NA; abundance: NA; CDR3nt: TGTGCCAGCAGTTACTCCAGGGGCGGGGAGACCCAGTACTTC; CDR3aa: CASSYSRGGETQYF
v_gene: TRBV19; j_gene: TRBJ1-5; d_gene: NA; abundance: NA; CDR3nt: TGTGCCAGTAGTACCCATCAGGATCCCAATCAGCCCCAGCATTTT; CDR3aa: CASSTHQDPNQPQHF
v_gene: TRBV5-4; j_gene: TRBJ2-7; d_gene: NA; abundance: NA; CDR3nt: TGTGCCAGCAGCGCTGGAACCGACAGGTCCAACGAGCAGTACTTC; CDR3aa: CASSAGTDRSNEQYF
v_gene: TRBV11-2; j_gene: TRBJ2-3; d_gene: NA; abundance: NA; CDR3nt: TGTGCCAGCAGCTTAGGTTTAACCCAGGCTGTGAGCACAGATACGCAGTATTTT; CDR3aa: CASSLGLTQAVSTDTQYF
v_gene: TRBV19; j_gene: TRBJ2-2; d_gene: TRBD2; abundance: few; CDR3nt: TGTGCCAGTAGTTCCCCTAGCGGGGGCACCGGGGAGCTGTTTTTT; CDR3aa: CASSSPSGGTGELFF
v_gene: TRBV6-1; j_gene: TRBJ1-3; d_gene: NA; abundance: NA; CDR3nt: TGTGCCAGCAGTGAAGCGACTAGTGGACCGTACTCTGGAAACACCATATATTTT; CDR3aa: CASSEATSGPYSGNTIYF
v_gene: TRBV9; j_gene: TRBJ2-5; d_gene: NA; abundance: NA; CDR3nt: TGTGCCAGCAGCGTAGAAGGGGTGAGAGCCCAGTACTTC; CDR3aa: CASSVEGVRAQYF
v_gene: TRBV28; j_gene: TRBJ2-7; d_gene: TRBD2; abundance: NA; CDR3nt: TGTGCCAGCAACGGGGGGTATTCTAGCGGGTCTTCCTACGAGCAGTACTTC; CDR3aa: CASNGGYSSGSSYEQYF
v_gene: TRBV5-4; j_gene: TRBJ2-1; d_gene: TRBD1; abundance: once; CDR3nt: TGTGCCAGCAGCTCCGGGACAGGGATCAATGAGCAGTTCTTC; CDR3aa: CASSSGTGINEQFF
v_gene: TRBV6-5; j_gene: TRBJ2-1; d_gene: NA; abundance: NA; CDR3nt: TGTGCCAGCAGTCCGGACTTTACCGACGACAATGAGCAGTTCTTC; CDR3aa: CASSPDFTDDNEQFF
v_gene: TRBV6-6; j_gene: TRBJ1-1; d_gene: TRBD1; abundance: NA; CDR3nt: TGTGCCAGCAGTTATGGGACAGGGGCTATGAACACTGAAGCTTTCTTT; CDR3aa: CASSYGTGAMNTEAFF
v_gene: TRBV5-1; j_gene: TRBJ2-7; d_gene: NA; abundance: NA; CDR3nt: TGCGCCAGCAGCTTGGGCCCCGCAGGTCCCTACGAGCAGTACTTC; CDR3aa: CASSLGPAGPYEQYF
v_gene: TRBV14; j_gene: TRBJ2-1; d_gene: TRBD1; abundance: once; CDR3nt: TGTGCCAGCAGCCACCCGGGACAGGGGAGGTATGAGCAGTTCTTC; CDR3aa: CASSHPGQGRYEQFF
v_gene: TRBV19; j_gene: TRBJ2-1; d_gene: TRBD2; abundance: few; CDR3nt: TGTGCCAGTAGTCCCCCCCGACAGGGTATAACTAGCGGGAGCTCCTACAATGAGCAGTTCTTC; CDR3aa: CASSPPRQGITSGSSYNEQFF
v_gene: TRBV5-6; j_gene: TRBJ1-2; d_gene: NA; abundance: NA; CDR3nt: TGTGCCAGCAGCTTCAGCAGAGGAGGCTACACCTTC; CDR3aa: CASSFSRGGYTF
v_gene: TRBV5-1; j_gene: TRBJ2-5; d_gene: NA; abundance: NA; CDR3nt: TGCGCCAGCAGCTTCCGGGGGGAGACCCAGTACTTC; CDR3aa: CASSFRGETQYF
v_gene: TRBV27; j_gene: TRBJ2-3; d_gene: TRBD1; abundance: NA; CDR3nt: TGTGCCAGCAGTTACCGGGACAGGGGGCAAGATACGCAGTATTTT; CDR3aa: CASSYRDRGQDTQYF